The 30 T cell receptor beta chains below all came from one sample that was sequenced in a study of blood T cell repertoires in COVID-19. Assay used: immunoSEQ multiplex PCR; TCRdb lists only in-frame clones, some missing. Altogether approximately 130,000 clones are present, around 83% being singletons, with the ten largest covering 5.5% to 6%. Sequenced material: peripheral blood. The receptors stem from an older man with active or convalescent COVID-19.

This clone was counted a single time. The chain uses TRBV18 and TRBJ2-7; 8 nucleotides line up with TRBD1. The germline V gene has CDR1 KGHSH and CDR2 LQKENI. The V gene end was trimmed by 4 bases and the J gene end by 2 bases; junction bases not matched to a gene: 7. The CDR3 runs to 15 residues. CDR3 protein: CASSLSRDRTYEQYF. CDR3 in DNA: TGTGCCAGCTCACTGTCAAGGGACAGGACCTACGAGCAGTACTTC. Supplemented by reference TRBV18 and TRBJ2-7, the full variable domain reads NAGVMQNPRHLVRRRGQEARLRCSPMKGHSHVYWYRQLPEEGLKFMVYLQKENIIDESGMPKERFSAEFPKEGPSILRIQQVVRGDSAAYFCASSLSRDRTYEQYFGPGTRLTVT.

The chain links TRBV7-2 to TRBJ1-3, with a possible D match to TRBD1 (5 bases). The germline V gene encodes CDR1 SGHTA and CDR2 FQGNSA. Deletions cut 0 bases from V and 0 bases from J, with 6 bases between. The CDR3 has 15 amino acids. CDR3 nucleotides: TGTGCCAGCAGCTTAGCGGACATCTCTGGAAACACCATATATTTT. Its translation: CASSLADISGNTIYF.

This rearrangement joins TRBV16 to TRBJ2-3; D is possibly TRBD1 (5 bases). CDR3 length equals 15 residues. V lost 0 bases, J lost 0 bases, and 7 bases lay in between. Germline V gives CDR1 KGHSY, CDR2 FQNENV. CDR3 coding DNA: TGTGCCAGCAGCCAATCCAGGGTTAGCACAGATACGCAGTATTTT. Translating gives CASSQSRVSTDTQYF.

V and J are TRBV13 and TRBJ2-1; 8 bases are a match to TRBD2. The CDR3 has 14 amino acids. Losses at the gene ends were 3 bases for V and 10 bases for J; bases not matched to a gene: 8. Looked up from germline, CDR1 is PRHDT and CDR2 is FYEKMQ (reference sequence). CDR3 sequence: CASSFVAGGQEQFF. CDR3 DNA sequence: TGTGCCAGCAGCTTTGTCGCGGGGGGCCAGGAGCAGTTCTTC.

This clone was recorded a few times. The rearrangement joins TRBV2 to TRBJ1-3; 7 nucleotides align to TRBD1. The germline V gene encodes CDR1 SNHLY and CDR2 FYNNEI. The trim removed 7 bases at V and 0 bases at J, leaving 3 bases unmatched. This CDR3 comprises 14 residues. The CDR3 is CASTRDSSGNTIYF. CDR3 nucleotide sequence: TGTGCCAGCACCAGGGACAGCTCTGGAAACACCATATATTTT.

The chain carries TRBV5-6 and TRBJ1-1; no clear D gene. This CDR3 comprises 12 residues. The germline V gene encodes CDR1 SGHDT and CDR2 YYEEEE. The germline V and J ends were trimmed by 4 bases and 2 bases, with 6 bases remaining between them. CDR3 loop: CASSVYNTEAFF. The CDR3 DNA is TGTGCCAGCAGCGTTTATAACACTGAAGCTTTCTTT.

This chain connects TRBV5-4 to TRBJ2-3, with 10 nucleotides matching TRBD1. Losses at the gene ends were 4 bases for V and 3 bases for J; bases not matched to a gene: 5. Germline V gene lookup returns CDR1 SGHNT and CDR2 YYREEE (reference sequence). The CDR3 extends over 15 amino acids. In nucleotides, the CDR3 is TGTGCCAGCAGCAAACCGGGACAGGGGACAGATACGCAGTATTTT. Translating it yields CASSKPGQGTDTQYF.

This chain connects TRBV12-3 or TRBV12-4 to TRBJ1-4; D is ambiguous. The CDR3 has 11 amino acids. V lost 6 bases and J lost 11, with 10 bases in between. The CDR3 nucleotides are TGTGCCAGCAGGGGGAGAGGTAAACTGTTTTTT. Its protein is CASRGRGKLFF.

CDR3 nucleotides: TGTGCCACCTGCTTTGCTTCAGGAGATACGCAGTATTTT. Translation: CATCFASGDTQYF. V gene TRBV2 combines with J gene TRBJ2-3; D is ambiguous. V shed 10 bases and J shed 5 bases, with 16 bases lying between them. The CDR3 covers 13 residues. In germline, CDR1 is SNHLY, CDR2 FYNNEI. Full variable domain (rest looked up from reference TRBV2 and TRBJ2-3): EPEVTQTPSHQVTQMGQEVILRCVPISNHLYFYWYRQILGQKVEFLVSFYNNEISEKSEIFDDQFSVERPDGSNFTLKIRSTKLEDSAMYFCATCFASGDTQYFGPGTRLTVL.

CDR3 residues: CASSLGATTTNEKLFF. The DNA of the CDR3 is TGTGCCAGCAGCTTAGGAGCGACCACAACTAATGAAAAACTGTTTTTT. V gene TRBV7-2 combines with J gene TRBJ1-4; D gene unclear. Germline-derived CDR1 and CDR2 are SGHTA and FQGNSA. V dropped 1 base and J dropped 0 bases, with 9 bases sitting between them. The CDR3 has 16 amino acids.

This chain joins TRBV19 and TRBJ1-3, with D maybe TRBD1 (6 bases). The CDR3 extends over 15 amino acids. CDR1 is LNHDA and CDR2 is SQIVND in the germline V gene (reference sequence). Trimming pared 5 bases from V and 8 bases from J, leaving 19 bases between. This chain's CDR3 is CASSDRKYAVDTIYF. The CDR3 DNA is TGTGCCAGTAGTGACAGGAAATATGCAGTGGACACCATATATTTT.

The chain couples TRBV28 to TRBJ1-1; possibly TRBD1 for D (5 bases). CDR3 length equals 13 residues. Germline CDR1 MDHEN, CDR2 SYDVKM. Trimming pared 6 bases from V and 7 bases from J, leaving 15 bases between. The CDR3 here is CASRSTEDLEAFF. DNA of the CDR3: TGTGCCAGCAGGTCGACAGAGGATCTTGAAGCTTTCTTT.

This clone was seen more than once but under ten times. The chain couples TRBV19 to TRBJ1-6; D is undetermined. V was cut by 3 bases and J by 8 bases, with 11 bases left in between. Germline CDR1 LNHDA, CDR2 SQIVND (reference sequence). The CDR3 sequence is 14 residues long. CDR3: CASSIRGGDSPLHF. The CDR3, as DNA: TGTGCCAGTAGTATTCGGGGTGGGGATTCACCCCTCCACTTT.

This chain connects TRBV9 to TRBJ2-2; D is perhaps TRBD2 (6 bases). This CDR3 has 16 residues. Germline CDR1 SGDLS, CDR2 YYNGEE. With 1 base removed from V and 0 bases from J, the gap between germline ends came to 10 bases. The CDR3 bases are TGTGCCAGCAGCGTATCCGGGACTCCGAACACCGGGGAGCTGTTTTTT. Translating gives CASSVSGTPNTGELFF. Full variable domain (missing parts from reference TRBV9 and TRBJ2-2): DSGVTQTPKHLITATGQRVTLRCSPRSGDLSVYWYQQSLDQGLQFLIQYYNGEERAKGNILERFSAQQFPDLHSELNLSSLELGDSALYFCASSVSGTPNTGELFFGEGSRLTVL.

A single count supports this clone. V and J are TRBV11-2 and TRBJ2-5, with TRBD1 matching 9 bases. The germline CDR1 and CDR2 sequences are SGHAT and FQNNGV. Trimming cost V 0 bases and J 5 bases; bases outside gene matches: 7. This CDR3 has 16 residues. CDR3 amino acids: CASSLDRTGGMETQYF. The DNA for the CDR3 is TGTGCCAGCAGCTTAGATCGTACAGGGGGCATGGAGACCCAGTACTTC.

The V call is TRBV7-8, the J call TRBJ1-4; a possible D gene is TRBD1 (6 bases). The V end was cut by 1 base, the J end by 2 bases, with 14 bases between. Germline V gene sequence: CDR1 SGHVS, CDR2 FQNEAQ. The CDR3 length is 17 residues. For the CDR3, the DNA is TGTGCCAGCAGCTTAGAGGGCAGGGGCCCGACTAATGAAAAACTGTTTTTT. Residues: CASSLEGRGPTNEKLFF.

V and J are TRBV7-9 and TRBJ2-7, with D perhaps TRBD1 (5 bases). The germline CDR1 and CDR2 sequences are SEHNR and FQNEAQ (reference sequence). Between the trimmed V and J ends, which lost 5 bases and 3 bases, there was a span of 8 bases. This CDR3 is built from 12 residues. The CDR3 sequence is CASSDQGYEQYF. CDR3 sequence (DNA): TGTGCCAGCAGCGACCAGGGCTACGAGCAGTACTTC.

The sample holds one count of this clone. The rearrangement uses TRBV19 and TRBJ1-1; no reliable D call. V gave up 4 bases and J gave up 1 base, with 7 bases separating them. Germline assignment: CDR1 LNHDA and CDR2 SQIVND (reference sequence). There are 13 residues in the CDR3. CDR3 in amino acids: CASSTDTNTEAFF. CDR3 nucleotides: TGTGCCAGTAGTACCGACACGAACACTGAAGCTTTCTTT. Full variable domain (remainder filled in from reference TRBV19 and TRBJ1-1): DGGITQSPKYLFRKEGQNVTLSCEQNLNHDAMYWYRQDPGQGLRLIYYSQIVNDFQKGDIAEGYSVSREKKESFPLTVTSAQKNPTAFYLCASSTDTNTEAFFGQGTRLTVV.

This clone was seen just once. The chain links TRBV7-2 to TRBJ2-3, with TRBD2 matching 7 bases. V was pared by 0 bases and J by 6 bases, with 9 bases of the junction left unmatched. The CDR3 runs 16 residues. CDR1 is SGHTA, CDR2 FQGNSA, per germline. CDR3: CASSLAWGGTADTQYF. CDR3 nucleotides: TGTGCCAGCAGCTTAGCGTGGGGGGGGACCGCTGATACGCAGTATTTT.

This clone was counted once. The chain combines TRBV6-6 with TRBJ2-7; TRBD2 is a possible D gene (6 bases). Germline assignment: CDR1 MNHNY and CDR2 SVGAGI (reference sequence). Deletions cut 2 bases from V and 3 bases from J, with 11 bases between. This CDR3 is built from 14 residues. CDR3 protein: CASSYLGTDYEQYF. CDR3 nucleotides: TGTGCCAGCAGTTACCTGGGGACTGACTACGAGCAGTACTTC.

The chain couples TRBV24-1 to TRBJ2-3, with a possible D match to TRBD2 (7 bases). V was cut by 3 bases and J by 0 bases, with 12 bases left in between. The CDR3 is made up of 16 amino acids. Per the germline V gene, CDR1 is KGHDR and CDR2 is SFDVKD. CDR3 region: CATSDPRGGSTDTQYF. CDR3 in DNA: TGTGCCACCAGTGATCCGCGCGGGGGCAGCACAGATACGCAGTATTTT.

The CDR3 protein is CASSTGVNQPQHF. The CDR3 nucleotides are TGTGCCAGCTCGACAGGGGTCAATCAGCCCCAGCATTTT. V is TRBV18 and J is TRBJ1-5; TRBD1 agrees at 8 bases. V dropped 6 bases and J dropped 3; count of bases not matched to a gene: 1. There are 13 residues in the CDR3. Germline CDR1 is KGHSH and CDR2 is LQKENI.

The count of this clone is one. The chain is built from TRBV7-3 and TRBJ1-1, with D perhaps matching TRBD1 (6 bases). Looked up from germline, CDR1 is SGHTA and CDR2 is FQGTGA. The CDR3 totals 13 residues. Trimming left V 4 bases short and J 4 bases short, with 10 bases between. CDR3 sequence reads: CASSSNRVTEAFF. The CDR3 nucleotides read TGTGCCAGCAGCTCCAACAGGGTCACTGAAGCTTTCTTT.

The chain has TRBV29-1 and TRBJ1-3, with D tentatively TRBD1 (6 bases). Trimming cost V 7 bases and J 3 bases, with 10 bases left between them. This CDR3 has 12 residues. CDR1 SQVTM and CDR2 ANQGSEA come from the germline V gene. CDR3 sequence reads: CSAQGRGNTIYF. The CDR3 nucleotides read TGCAGCGCCCAGGGGCGTGGAAACACCATATATTTT.

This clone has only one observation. The CDR3 loop is CASSYGTAYEQYF. Written as DNA, the CDR3 is TGTGCCAGCAGCTACGGGACAGCCTACGAGCAGTACTTC. This chain uses TRBV11-2 with TRBJ2-7; 7 bases map to TRBD1. Unmatched junction bases numbered 2, after V lost 4 bases and J lost 2 bases. Germline loops: CDR1 SGHAT, CDR2 FQNNGV. CDR3 length: 13 residues.

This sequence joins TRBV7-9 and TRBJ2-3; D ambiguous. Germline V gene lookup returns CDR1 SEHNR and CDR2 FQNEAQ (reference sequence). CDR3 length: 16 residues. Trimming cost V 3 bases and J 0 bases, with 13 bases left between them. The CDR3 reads CASSLIRWASTDTQYF. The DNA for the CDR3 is TGTGCCAGCAGCTTGATCCGGTGGGCTAGCACAGATACGCAGTATTTT.

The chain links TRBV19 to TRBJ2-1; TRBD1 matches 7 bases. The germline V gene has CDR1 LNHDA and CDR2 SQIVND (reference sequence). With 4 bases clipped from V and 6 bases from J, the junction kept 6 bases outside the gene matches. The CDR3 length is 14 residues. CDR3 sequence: CASSTSGGVNEQFF. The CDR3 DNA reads TGTGCCAGTAGTACCTCAGGGGGTGTCAATGAGCAGTTCTTC.

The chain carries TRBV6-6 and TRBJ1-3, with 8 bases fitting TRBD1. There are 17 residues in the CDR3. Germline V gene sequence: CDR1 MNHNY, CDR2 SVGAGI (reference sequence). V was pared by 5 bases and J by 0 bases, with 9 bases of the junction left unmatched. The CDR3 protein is CASSRYTGGGSGNTIYF. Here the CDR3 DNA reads TGTGCCAGCAGTCGATATACAGGGGGTGGCTCTGGAAACACCATATATTTT.

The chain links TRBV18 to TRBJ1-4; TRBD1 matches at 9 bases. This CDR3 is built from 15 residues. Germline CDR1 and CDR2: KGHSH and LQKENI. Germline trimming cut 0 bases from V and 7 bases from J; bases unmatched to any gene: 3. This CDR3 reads CASSPPETGGEKLFF. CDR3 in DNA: TGTGCCAGCTCACCACCCGAGACAGGGGGTGAAAAACTGTTTTTT.

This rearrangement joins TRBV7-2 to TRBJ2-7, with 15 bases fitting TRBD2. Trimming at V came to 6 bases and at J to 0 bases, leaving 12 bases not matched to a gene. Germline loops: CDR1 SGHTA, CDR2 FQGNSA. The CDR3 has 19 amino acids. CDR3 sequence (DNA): TGTGCCAGCAGTCGACCAGGGACTAGCGGGGGGTTTAGCTCCTACGAGCAGTACTTC. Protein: CASSRPGTSGGFSSYEQYF. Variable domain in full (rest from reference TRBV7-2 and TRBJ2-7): GAGVSQSPSNKVTEKGKDVELRCDPISGHTALYWYRQSLGQGLEFLIYFQGNSAPDKSGLPSDRFSAERTGGSVSTLTIQRTQQEDSAVYLCASSRPGTSGGFSSYEQYFGPGTRLTVT.